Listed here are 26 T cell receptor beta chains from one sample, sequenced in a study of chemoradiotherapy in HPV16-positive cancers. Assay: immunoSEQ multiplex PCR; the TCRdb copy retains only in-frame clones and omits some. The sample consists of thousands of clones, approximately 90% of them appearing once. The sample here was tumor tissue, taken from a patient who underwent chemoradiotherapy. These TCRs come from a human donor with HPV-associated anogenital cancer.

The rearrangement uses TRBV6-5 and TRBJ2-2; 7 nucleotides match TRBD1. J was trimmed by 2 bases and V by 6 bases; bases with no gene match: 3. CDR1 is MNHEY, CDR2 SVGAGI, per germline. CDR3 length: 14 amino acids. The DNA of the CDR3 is TGTGCCAGCAGGGCAGGGGGTAACACCGGGGAGCTGTTTTTT. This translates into CASRAGGNTGELFF.

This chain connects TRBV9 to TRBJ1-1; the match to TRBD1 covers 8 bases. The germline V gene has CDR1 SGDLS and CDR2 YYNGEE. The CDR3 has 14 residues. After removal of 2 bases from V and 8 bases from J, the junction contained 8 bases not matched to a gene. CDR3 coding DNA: TGTGCCAGCAGCGTGCGGCAGGGGGCGCCGGAAGCTTTCTTT. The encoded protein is CASSVRQGAPEAFF.

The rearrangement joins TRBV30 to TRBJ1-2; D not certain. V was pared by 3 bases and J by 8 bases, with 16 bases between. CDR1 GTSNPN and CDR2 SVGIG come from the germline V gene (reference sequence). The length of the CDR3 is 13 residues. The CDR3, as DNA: TGTGCCTGGAGAGCCCGCCCAACAGTGGGCTACACCTTC. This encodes CAWRARPTVGYTF.

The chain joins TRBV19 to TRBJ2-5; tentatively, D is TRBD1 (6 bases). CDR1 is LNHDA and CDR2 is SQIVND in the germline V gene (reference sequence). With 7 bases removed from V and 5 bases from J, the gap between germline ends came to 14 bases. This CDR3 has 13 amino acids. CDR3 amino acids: CASKTGNGETQYF. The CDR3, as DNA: TGTGCCAGTAAAACAGGGAATGGGGAGACCCAGTACTTC.

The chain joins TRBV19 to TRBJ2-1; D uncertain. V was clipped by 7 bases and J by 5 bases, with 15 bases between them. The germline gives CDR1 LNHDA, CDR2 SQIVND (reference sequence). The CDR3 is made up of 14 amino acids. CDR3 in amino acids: CASTPLSGHNEQFF. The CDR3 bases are TGTGCCAGTACTCCCCTTTCCGGCCACAATGAGCAGTTCTTC.

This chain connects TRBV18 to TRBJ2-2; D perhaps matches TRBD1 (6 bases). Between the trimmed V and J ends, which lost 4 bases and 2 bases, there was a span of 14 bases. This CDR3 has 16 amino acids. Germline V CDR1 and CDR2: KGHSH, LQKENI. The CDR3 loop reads CASSHEGQSNTGELFF. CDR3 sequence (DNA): TGTGCCAGCTCACACGAAGGACAGTCTAACACCGGGGAGCTGTTTTTT.

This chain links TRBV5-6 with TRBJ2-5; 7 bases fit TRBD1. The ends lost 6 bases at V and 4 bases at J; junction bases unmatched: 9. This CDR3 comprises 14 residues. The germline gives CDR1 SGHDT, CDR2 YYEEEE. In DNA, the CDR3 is TGTGCCAGCACGTGGTGGGACAGAAGAGAGACCCAGTACTTC. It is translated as CASTWWDRRETQYF.

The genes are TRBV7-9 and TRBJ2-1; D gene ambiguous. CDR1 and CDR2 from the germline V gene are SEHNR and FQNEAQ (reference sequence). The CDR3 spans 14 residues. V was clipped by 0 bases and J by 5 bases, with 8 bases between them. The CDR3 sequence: CASSLAPHNNEQFF. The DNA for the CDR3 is TGTGCCAGCAGCTTAGCCCCCCATAACAATGAGCAGTTCTTC.

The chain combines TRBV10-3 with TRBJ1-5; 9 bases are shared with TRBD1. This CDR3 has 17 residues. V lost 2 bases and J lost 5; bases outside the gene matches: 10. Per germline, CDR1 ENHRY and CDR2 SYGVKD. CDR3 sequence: CAISETRTGANDQPQHF. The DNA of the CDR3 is TGTGCCATCAGTGAGACACGGACAGGGGCCAATGATCAGCCCCAGCATTTT.

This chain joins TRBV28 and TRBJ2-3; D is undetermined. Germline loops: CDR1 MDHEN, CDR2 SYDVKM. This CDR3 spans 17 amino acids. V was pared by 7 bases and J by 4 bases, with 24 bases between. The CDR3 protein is CASTPPVPLSPPDTQYF. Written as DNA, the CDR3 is TGTGCCAGCACCCCCCCCGTCCCTCTGTCCCCCCCAGATACGCAGTATTTT.

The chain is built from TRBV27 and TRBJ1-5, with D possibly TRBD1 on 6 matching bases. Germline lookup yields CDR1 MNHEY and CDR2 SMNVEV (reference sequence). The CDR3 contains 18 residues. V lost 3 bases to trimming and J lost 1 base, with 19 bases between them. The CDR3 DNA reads TGTGCCAGCAGTTTTTTGGGGGGCAACCTAGGGAGCAATCAGCCCCAGCATTTT. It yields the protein CASSFLGGNLGSNQPQHF.

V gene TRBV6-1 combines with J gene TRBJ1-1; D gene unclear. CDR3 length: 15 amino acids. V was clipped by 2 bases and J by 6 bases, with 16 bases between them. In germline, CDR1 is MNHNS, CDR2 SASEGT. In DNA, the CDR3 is TGTGCCAGCAGTGAATATTTTTTGGGTAGTTCTGAAGCTTTCTTT. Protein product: CASSEYFLGSSEAFF.

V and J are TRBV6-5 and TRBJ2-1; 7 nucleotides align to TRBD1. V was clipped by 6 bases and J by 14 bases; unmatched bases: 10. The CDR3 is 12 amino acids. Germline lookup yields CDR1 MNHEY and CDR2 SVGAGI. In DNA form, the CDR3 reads TGTGCCAGCAGAGGCAGAGACAGGGTGGAGTTCTTC. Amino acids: CASRGRDRVEFF.

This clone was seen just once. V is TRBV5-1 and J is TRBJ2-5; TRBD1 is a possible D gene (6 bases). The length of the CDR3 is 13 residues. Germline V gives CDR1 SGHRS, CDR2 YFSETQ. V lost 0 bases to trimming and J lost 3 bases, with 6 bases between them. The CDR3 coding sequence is TGCGCCAGCAGCTTGGGACAGGAAGAGACCCAGTACTTC. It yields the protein CASSLGQEETQYF.

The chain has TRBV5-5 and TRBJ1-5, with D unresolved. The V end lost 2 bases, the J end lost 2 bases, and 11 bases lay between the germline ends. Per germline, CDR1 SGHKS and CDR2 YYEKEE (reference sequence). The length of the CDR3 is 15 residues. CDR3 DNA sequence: TGTGCCAGCAGCTTTCGGGTAGACGGCAATCAGCCCCAGCATTTT. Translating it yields CASSFRVDGNQPQHF.

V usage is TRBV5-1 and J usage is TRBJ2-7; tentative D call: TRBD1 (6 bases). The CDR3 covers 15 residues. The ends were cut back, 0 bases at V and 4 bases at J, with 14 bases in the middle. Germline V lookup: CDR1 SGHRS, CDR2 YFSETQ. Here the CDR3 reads CASSLDQGGSYEQYF. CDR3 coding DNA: TGCGCCAGCAGCTTGGATCAAGGGGGAAGTTACGAGCAGTACTTC.

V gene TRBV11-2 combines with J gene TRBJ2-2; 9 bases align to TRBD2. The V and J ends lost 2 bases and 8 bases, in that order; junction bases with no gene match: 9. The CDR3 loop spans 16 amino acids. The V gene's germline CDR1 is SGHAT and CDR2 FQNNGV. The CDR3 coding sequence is TGTGCCAGCAGCTTACCGCGGGGGGGCTCCCCGGGGGAGCTGTTTTTT. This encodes CASSLPRGGSPGELFF.

Here the CDR3 DNA reads TGCGCCAGCAGTCGAGACAGACAGACGGATAACTATGGCTACACCTTC. Its protein product is CASSRDRQTDNYGYTF. J is TRBJ1-2 and V is TRBV23-1, with D possibly matching TRBD1 (5 bases). TRBV23-1 is recorded as an ORF, its role being uncertain. The V and J ends lost 4 bases and 1 base respectively, with 16 bases between them. The CDR3 length is 16 residues.

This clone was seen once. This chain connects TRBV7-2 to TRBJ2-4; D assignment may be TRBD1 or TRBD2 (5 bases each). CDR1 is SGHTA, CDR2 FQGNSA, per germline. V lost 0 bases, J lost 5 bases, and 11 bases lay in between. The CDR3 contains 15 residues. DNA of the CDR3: TGTGCCAGCAGCTTAGCGTGGGGACCTGAAAACATTCAGTACTTC. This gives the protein CASSLAWGPENIQYF.

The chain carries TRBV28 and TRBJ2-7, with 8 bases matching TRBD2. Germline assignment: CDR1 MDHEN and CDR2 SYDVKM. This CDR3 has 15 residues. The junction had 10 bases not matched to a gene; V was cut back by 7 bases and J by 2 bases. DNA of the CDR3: TGTGCCAGCACGATCTCGAAGCGGGGGACCTACGAGCAGTACTTC. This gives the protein CASTISKRGTYEQYF.

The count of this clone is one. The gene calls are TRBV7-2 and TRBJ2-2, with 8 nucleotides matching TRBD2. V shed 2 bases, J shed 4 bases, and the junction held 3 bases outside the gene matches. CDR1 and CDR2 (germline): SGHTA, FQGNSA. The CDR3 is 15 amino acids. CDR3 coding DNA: TGTGCCAGCAGCTTAAAAAGCGGGGGCACCGGGGAGCTGTTTTTT. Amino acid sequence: CASSLKSGGTGELFF.

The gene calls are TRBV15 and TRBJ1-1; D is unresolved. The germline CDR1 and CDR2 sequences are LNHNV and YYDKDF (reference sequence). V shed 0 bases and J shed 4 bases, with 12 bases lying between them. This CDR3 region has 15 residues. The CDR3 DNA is TGTGCCACCAGCAGAGATCGGACTTTGGGCACTGAAGCTTTCTTT. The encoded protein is CATSRDRTLGTEAFF.

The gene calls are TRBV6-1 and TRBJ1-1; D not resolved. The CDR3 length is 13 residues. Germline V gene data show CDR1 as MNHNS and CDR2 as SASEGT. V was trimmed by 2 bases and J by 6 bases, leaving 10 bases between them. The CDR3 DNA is TGTGCCAGCAGTGAATTGGGTATCGCTGAAGCTTTCTTT. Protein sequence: CASSELGIAEAFF.

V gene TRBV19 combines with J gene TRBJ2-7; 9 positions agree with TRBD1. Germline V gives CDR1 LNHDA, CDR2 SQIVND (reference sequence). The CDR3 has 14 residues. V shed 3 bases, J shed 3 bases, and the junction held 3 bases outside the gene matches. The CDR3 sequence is CASSITGQGYEQYF. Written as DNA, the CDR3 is TGTGCCAGTAGTATCACGGGACAGGGCTACGAGCAGTACTTC. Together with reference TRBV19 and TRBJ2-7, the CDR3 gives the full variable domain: DGGITQSPKYLFRKEGQNVTLSCEQNLNHDAMYWYRQDPGQGLRLIYYSQIVNDFQKGDIAEGYSVSREKKESFPLTVTSAQKNPTAFYLCASSITGQGYEQYFGPGTRLTVT.

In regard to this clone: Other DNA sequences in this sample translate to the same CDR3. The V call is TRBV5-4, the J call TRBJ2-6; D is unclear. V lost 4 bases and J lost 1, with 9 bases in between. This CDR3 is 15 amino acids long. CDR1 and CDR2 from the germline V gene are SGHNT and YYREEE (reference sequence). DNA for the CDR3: TGTGCCAGCAGCCTAGGTTCGTCTGGGGCCAACGTCCTGACTTTC. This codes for CASSLGSSGANVLTF. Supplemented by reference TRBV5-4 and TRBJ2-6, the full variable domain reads ETGVTQSPTHLIKTRGQQVTLRCSSQSGHNTVSWYQQALGQGPQFIFQYYREEENGRGNFPPRFSGLQFPNYSSELNVNALELDDSALYLCASSLGSSGANVLTFGAGSRLTVL.

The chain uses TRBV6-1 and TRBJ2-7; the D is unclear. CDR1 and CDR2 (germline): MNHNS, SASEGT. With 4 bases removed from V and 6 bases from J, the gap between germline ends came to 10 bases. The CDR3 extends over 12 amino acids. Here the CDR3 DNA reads TGTGCCAGCAGTGGAGTGGGAATCGAGCAGTACTTC. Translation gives CASSGVGIEQYF.